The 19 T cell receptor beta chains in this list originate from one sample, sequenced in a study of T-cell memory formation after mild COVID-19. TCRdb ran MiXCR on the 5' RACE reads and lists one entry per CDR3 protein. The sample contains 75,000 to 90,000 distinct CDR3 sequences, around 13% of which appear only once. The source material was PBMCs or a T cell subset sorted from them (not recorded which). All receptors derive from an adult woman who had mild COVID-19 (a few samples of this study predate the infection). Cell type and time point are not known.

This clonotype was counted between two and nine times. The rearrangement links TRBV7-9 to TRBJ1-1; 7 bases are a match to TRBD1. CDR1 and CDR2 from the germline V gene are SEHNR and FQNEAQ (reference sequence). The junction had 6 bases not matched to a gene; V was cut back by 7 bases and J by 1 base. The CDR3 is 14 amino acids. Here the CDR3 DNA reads TGTGCCAGCACCTCCGGGACAGAGAACACTGAAGCTTTCTTT. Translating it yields CASTSGTENTEAFF.

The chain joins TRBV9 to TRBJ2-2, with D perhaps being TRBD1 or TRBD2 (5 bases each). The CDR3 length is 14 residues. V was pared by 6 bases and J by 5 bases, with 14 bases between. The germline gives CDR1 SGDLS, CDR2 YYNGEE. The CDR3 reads CASTSRWGTGELFF. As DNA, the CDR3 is TGTGCCAGCACCTCCCGGTGGGGGACCGGGGAGCTGTTTTTT.

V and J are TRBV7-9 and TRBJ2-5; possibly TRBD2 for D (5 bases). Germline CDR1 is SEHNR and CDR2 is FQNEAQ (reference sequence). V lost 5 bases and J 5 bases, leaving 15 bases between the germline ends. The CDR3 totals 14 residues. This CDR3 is CASSPIGGFETQYF. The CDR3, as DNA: TGTGCCAGCAGCCCCATAGGAGGTTTTGAGACCCAGTACTTC.

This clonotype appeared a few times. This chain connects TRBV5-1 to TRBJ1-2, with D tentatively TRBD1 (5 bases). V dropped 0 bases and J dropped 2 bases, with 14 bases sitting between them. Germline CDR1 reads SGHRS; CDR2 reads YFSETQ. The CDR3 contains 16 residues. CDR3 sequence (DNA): TGCGCCAGCAGCTTGGATCCCGGCCGGGGGAACTATGGCTACACCTTC. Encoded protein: CASSLDPGRGNYGYTF.

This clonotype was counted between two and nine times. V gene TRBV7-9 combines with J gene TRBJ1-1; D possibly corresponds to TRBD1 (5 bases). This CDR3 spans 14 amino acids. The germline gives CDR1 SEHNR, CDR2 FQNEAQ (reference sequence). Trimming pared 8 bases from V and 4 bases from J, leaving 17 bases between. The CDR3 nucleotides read TGTGCCAGCGAAGACGCAGGGTTGGGCACTGAAGCTTTCTTT. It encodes CASEDAGLGTEAFF.

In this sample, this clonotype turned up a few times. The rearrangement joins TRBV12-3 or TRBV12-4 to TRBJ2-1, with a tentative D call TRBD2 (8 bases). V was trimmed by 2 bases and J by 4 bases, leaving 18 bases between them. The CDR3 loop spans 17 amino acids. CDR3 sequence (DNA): TGTGCCAGCAGTTTAAGGGGGCCGCGGGGGGAATACAATGAGCAGTTCTTC. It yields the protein CASSLRGPRGEYNEQFF.

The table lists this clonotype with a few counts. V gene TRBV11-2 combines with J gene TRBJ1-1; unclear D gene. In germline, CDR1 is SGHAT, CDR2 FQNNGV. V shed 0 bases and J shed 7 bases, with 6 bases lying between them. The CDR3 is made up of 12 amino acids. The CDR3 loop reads CASSLEGFEAFF. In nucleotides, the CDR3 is TGTGCCAGCAGCTTAGAAGGCTTTGAAGCTTTCTTT.

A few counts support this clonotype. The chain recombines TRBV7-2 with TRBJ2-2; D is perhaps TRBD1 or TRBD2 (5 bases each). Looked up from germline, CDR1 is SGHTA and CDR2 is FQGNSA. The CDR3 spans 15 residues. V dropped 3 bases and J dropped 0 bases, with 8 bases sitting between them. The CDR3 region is CASSFLGPNTGELFF. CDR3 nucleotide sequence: TGTGCCAGCAGCTTCTTGGGACCGAACACCGGGGAGCTGTTTTTT.

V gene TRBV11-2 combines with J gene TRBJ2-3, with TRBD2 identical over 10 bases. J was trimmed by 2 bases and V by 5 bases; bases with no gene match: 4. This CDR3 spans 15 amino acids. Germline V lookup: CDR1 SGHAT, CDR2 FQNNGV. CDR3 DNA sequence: TGTGCCAGCAGCCAGACTAGCGGGTACACAGATACGCAGTATTTT. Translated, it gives CASSQTSGYTDTQYF.

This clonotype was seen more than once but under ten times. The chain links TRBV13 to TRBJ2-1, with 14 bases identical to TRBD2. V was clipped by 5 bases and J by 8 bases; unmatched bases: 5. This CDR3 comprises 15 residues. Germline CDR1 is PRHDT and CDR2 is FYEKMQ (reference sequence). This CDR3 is CASSPGTSGGYEQFF. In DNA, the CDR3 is TGTGCCAGCAGCCCCGGGACTAGCGGGGGTTATGAGCAGTTCTTC.

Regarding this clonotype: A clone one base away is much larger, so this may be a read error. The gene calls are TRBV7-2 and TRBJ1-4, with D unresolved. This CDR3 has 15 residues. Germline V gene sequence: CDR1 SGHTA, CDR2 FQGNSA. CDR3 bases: TGTGCCAGCTGCTTAGGGTGGCAGCTTAATGAAAAACTGTTTTTT. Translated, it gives CASCLGWQLNEKLFF.

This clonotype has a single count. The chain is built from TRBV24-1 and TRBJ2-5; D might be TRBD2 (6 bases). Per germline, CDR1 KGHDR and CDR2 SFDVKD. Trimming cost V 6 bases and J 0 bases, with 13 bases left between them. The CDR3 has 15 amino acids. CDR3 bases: TGTGCCACCAGTAGTCGGGACTTTTACCAAGAGACCCAGTACTTC. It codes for CATSSRDFYQETQYF.

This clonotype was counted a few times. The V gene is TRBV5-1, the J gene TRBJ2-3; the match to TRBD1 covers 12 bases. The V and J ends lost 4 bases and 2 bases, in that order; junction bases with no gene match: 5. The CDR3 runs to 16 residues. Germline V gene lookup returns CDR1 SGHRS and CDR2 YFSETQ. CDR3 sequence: CASSPGDRGHTDTQYF. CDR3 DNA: TGCGCCAGCAGCCCGGGGGACAGGGGGCACACAGATACGCAGTATTTT. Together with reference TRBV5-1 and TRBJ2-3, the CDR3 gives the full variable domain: KAGVTQTPRYLIKTRGQQVTLSCSPISGHRSVSWYQQTPGQGLQFLFEYFSETQRNKGNFPGRFSGRQFSNSRSEMNVSTLELGDSALYLCASSPGDRGHTDTQYFGPGTRLTVL.

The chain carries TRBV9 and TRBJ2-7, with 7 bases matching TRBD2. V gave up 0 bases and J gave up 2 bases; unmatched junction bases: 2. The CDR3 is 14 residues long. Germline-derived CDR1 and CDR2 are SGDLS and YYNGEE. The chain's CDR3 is CASSVGGRAYEQYF. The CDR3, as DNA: TGTGCCAGCAGCGTAGGAGGGAGGGCCTACGAGCAGTACTTC.

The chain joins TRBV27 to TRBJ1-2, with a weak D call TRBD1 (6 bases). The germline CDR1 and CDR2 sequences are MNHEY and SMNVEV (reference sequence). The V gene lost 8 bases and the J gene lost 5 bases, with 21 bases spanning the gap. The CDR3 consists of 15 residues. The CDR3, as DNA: TGTGCCAGCTCATGGAAAGGGGGGCTGACTTATGGCTACACCTTC. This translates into CASSWKGGLTYGYTF.

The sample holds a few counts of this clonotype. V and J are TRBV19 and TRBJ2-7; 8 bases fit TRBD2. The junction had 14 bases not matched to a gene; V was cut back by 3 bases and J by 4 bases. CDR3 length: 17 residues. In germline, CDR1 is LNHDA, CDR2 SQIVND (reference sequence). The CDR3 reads CASSIPPVGAGVYEQYF. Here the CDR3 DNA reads TGTGCCAGTAGTATCCCCCCGGTCGGAGCGGGAGTGTACGAGCAGTACTTC. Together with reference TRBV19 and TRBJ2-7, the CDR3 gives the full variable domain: DGGITQSPKYLFRKEGQNVTLSCEQNLNHDAMYWYRQDPGQGLRLIYYSQIVNDFQKGDIAEGYSVSREKKESFPLTVTSAQKNPTAFYLCASSIPPVGAGVYEQYFGPGTRLTVT.

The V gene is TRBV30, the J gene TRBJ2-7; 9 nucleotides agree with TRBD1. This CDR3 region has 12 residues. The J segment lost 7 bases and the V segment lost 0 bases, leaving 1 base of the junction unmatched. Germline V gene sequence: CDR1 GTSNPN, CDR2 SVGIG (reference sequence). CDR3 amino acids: CAWSVTGGEQYF. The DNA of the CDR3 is TGTGCCTGGAGTGTGACAGGGGGAGAGCAGTACTTC.

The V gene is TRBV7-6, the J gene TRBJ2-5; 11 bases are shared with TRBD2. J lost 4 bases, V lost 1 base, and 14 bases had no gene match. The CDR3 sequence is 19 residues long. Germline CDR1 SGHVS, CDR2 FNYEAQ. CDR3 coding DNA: TGTGCCAGCAGCTTAGAAGCCCTTCTAGCGGGGGGCCCCCGAGAGACCCAGTACTTC. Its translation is CASSLEALLAGGPRETQYF.

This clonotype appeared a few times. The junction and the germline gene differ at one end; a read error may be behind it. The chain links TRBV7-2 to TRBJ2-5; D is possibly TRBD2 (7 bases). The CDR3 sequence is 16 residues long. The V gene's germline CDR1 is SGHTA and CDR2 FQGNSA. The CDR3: CASSSLGGTNTRGADF. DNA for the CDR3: TGTGCCAGCAGCTCCTTGGGCGGGACTAACACAAGGGGGGCGGACTTC.